Shown below are 13 T cell receptor beta chains from a single sample sequenced in a study of cytomegalovirus exposure and HLA in healthy donors. This PCR relied on a set of 60 Vbeta primers and 13 Jbeta primers. TCRdb's table, derived via immunoSEQ multiplex PCR, lists solely in-frame clones and lacks some. The sample carries approximately 60,000 clones, roughly 80% recorded once. The material sequenced was PBMCs. These receptor sequences come from a man aged 40-49 years in good health and CMV-seronegative.

The CDR3, as DNA: TGTGCCAGCAGTATGAACGGGATGTACACCGGGGAGCTGTTTTTT. Translation gives CASSMNGMYTGELFF. The V gene is TRBV7-2, the J gene TRBJ2-2; D may be TRBD2 (5 bases). Germline CDR1 is SGHTA and CDR2 is FQGNSA. Trimming stripped 6 bases from V and 3 bases from J, with 14 bases between. This CDR3 region has 15 residues.

The chain is built from TRBV6-1 and TRBJ2-7; TRBD1 is a possible D gene (6 bases). The ends were cut back, 4 bases at V and 6 bases at J, with 13 bases in the middle. CDR1 is MNHNS, CDR2 SASEGT, per germline. This CDR3 contains 13 residues. The CDR3 bases are TGTGCCAGCAGTGCGCGCCAGGGGTCCGAGCAGTACTTC. It encodes CASSARQGSEQYF.

The chain is built from TRBV21-1 and TRBJ1-1; TRBD1 was called by the table and not checked on the DNA. TRBV21-1 constitutes a pseudogene. CDR3 size: 12 residues. CDR3 loop: CASRTGPTEAFF. CDR3 sequence (DNA): TGTGCCAGCAGGACAGGGCCCACTGAAGCTTTCTTT.

This clone was detected only once. V usage is TRBV7-6 and J usage is TRBJ1-2, with a possible D match to TRBD1 (6 bases). This CDR3 spans 13 amino acids. Between the trimmed V and J ends, which lost 3 bases and 4 bases, there was a span of 9 bases. Germline V lookup: CDR1 SGHVS, CDR2 FNYEAQ. CDR3 sequence (DNA): TGTGCCAGCAGCTTCCTCAGGGGCTATGGCTACACCTTC. Protein product: CASSFLRGYGYTF.

V gene TRBV18 combines with J gene TRBJ2-5, with TRBD1 identical over 8 bases. This CDR3 has 15 residues. V dropped 3 bases and J dropped 5; count of bases not matched to a gene: 8. Germline V gene lookup returns CDR1 KGHSH and CDR2 LQKENI. Here the CDR3 reads CASSPLSGGAETQYF. DNA of the CDR3: TGTGCCAGCTCACCTCTTTCAGGGGGCGCGGAGACCCAGTACTTC.

This sequence joins TRBV28 and TRBJ1-1, with TRBD1 as a possible D gene (5 bases). CDR1 and CDR2 from the germline V gene are MDHEN and SYDVKM. This CDR3 region has 14 residues. The V and J ends lost 3 bases and 3 bases respectively, with 11 bases between them. This chain's CDR3 is CASSFRRGYTEAFF. CDR3 DNA: TGTGCCAGCAGTTTTCGGCGGGGGTACACTGAAGCTTTCTTT.

The rearrangement uses TRBV7-9 and TRBJ2-5, with D hard to call. Per germline, CDR1 SEHNR and CDR2 FQNEAQ (reference sequence). The CDR3 extends over 16 amino acids. Trimming cost V 3 bases and J 1 base, with 15 bases left between them. The CDR3 region is CASSFSVSAGQETQYF. The CDR3 DNA reads as TGTGCCAGCAGCTTTTCGGTTTCAGCAGGCCAAGAGACCCAGTACTTC.

The chain uses TRBV30 and TRBJ1-2; D gene unclear. Trimming shortened V by 1 base and J by 7 bases, and 10 bases separated the two germline ends. The CDR3 spans 12 residues. CDR1 is GTSNPN and CDR2 is SVGIG in the germline V gene (reference sequence). CDR3 nucleotides: TGTGCCTGGAGTGCGGGGATAGGTGGCTACACCTTC. Amino acids: CAWSAGIGGYTF.

This clone occurred once. V gene TRBV7-9 combines with J gene TRBJ2-1; 7 bases agree with TRBD2. The germline V gene has CDR1 SEHNR and CDR2 FQNEAQ (reference sequence). Losses at the gene ends were 2 bases for V and 12 bases for J; bases not matched to a gene: 4. The CDR3 runs to 12 residues. The CDR3 is CASSLTRGWQFF. For the CDR3, the DNA is TGTGCCAGCAGCTTAACGCGGGGGTGGCAGTTCTTC.

This rearrangement joins TRBV11-3 to TRBJ2-3, with D uncertain. V shed 1 base and J shed 0 bases, with 5 bases lying between them. Germline loops: CDR1 SGHNT, CDR2 YENEEA. The CDR3 length is 14 residues. The CDR3 here is CASSLGGSTDTQYF. The CDR3 DNA follows: TGTGCCAGCAGCTTAGGCGGAAGCACAGATACGCAGTATTTT.

The chain combines TRBV28 with TRBJ1-4; tentative D call: TRBD1 (5 bases). Germline V gene sequence: CDR1 MDHEN, CDR2 SYDVKM. V dropped 5 bases and J dropped 4 bases, with 14 bases sitting between them. This CDR3 is built from 15 residues. CDR3 residues: CASSPRQPFNEKLFF. In nucleotides, the CDR3 is TGTGCCAGCAGTCCCAGACAGCCTTTTAATGAAAAACTGTTTTTT. Supplemented by reference TRBV28 and TRBJ1-4, the full variable domain reads DVKVTQSSRYLVKRTGEKVFLECVQDMDHENMFWYRQDPGLGLRLIYFSYDVKMKEKGDIPEGYSVSREKKERFSLILESASTNQTSMYLCASSPRQPFNEKLFFGSGTQLSVL.

This rearrangement joins TRBV25-1 to TRBJ1-4, with 7 bases that match TRBD1. There are 14 residues in the CDR3. With 3 bases clipped from V and 6 bases from J, the junction kept 4 bases outside the gene matches. Germline CDR1 MGHDK, CDR2 SYGVNS. CDR3 sequence reads: CASSDLGTDEKLFF. DNA for the CDR3: TGTGCCAGCAGTGACTTAGGGACAGATGAAAAACTGTTTTTT. Full variable domain (outside the CDR3, taken from reference TRBV25-1 and TRBJ1-4): EADIYQTPRYLVIGTGKKITLECSQTMGHDKMYWYQQDPGMELHLIHYSYGVNSTEKGDLSSESTVSRIRTEHFPLTLESARPSHTSQYLCASSDLGTDEKLFFGSGTQLSVL.

Only one count was recorded for this clone. The rearrangement uses TRBV9 and TRBJ2-2; D gene ambiguous. This CDR3 has 16 residues. Trimming stripped 0 bases from V and 9 bases from J, with 18 bases between. Germline V gene lookup returns CDR1 SGDLS and CDR2 YYNGEE. The CDR3: CASSVAPVPTSWELFF. In DNA, the CDR3 is TGTGCCAGCAGCGTAGCGCCGGTACCCACCTCTTGGGAGCTGTTTTTT.